These 13 T cell receptor beta chains share one sample of origin, sequenced in a study of T cell clones after liver transplantation. Sequenced by immunoSEQ multiplex PCR; TCRdb stores in-frame clones only, minus some. This table has tens of thousands of clones, 75% to 85% appearing once. The sequencing used CD4+ T cells from blood, collected 12 months after liver transplant. The source is a human patient who received a liver transplant. Some T cells may be transferred from the graft donor.

The chain couples TRBV13 to TRBJ2-7, with unresolved D. Per germline, CDR1 PRHDT and CDR2 FYEKMQ (reference sequence). V was shortened by 5 bases and J by 3 bases, with 11 bases between the two germline ends. CDR3 length: 13 amino acids. As DNA, the CDR3 is TGTGCCAGCAGCCCCGCCTTTCGCTACGAGCAGTACTTC. Its translation is CASSPAFRYEQYF.

Only one count was recorded for this clone. The rearrangement links TRBV28 to TRBJ2-2; TRBD2 matches at 7 bases. CDR1 and CDR2 (germline): MDHEN, SYDVKM. The CDR3 extends over 14 amino acids. Unmatched junction bases numbered 6, after V lost 7 bases and J lost 4 bases. CDR3 nucleotide sequence: TGTGCCAGCAAGGCAGCGGGACTCACCGGGGAGCTGTTTTTT. Its protein product is CASKAAGLTGELFF.

The CDR3 DNA reads as TGTGCCAGCAGTGTAGACAGGGGGTTGTTGAATGAGCAGTTCTTC. It is translated as CASSVDRGLLNEQFF. The chain carries TRBV6-5 and TRBJ2-1; 9 bases are shared with TRBD1. J gave up 7 bases and V 5 bases, and 9 bases lay outside the gene matches. Germline V lookup: CDR1 MNHEY, CDR2 SVGAGI. There are 15 residues in the CDR3.

The V call is TRBV11-2, the J call TRBJ2-2; no clear D gene. This CDR3 comprises 15 residues. The germline CDR1 and CDR2 sequences are SGHAT and FQNNGV. V was shortened by 5 bases and J by 2 bases, with 12 bases between the two germline ends. CDR3 amino acids: CASSPHWENTGELFF. CDR3 sequence (DNA): TGTGCCAGCAGCCCCCACTGGGAAAACACCGGGGAGCTGTTTTTT.

The CDR3 nucleotides are TGTGCCACCGAGGACAGGGGGCTGGGGGAGCAGTACTTC. Translated: CATEDRGLGEQYF. This chain connects TRBV10-3 to TRBJ2-7; 11 nucleotides align to TRBD1. Germline V gene data show CDR1 as ENHRY and CDR2 as SYGVKD. The V and J ends lost 10 bases and 7 bases, in that order; junction bases with no gene match: 9. CDR3 size: 13 residues.

The J gene is TRBJ2-1, the V gene TRBV29-1, with 8 bases matching TRBD1. The J segment lost 7 bases and the V segment lost 6 bases, leaving 8 bases of the junction unmatched. The CDR3 runs to 13 residues. Germline CDR1 reads SQVTM; CDR2 reads ANQGSEA. The CDR3 region has the DNA TGCAGCGTGAGGAGACAGGGGAGGAATGAGCAGTTCTTC. Its translation is CSVRRQGRNEQFF.

The V gene is TRBV28, the J gene TRBJ2-5; 7 bases are a match to TRBD1. The CDR3 spans 15 residues. Germline V gene lookup returns CDR1 MDHEN and CDR2 SYDVKM. V shed 5 bases and J 6 bases; nucleotides not matched to a gene: 12. The CDR3 nucleotides read TGTGCCAGCAGTCTGGGGACAGCTATTCAGAAGACCCAGTACTTC. Translation: CASSLGTAIQKTQYF.

Comments on this clone: Different DNA sequences within this sample yield the same CDR3. The chain uses TRBV10-2 and TRBJ1-2; 7 bases agree with TRBD1. J lost 3 bases, V lost 4 bases, and 2 bases had no gene match. This CDR3 comprises 13 residues. The V gene's germline CDR1 is WSHSY and CDR2 SAAADI. The CDR3 DNA reads as TGCGCCAGCAGTGGGACAGGAGACTATGGCTACACCTTC. It specifies CASSGTGDYGYTF.

The J gene is TRBJ2-3, the V gene TRBV19, with TRBD2 matching 9 bases. In germline, CDR1 is LNHDA, CDR2 SQIVND (reference sequence). V lost 4 bases, J lost 5 bases, and 10 bases stayed unmatched. The CDR3 length is 16 residues. CDR3 residues: CASSKSSSGMGDTQYF. In nucleotides, the CDR3 is TGTGCCAGTAGTAAGTCCTCTAGCGGGATGGGAGATACGCAGTATTTT. The entire variable domain, with the rest obtained from reference TRBV19 and TRBJ2-3, is as follows: DGGITQSPKYLFRKEGQNVTLSCEQNLNHDAMYWYRQDPGQGLRLIYYSQIVNDFQKGDIAEGYSVSREKKESFPLTVTSAQKNPTAFYLCASSKSSSGMGDTQYFGPGTRLTVL.

In the case of this clone: The sample carries other DNA sequences with the same CDR3. V usage is TRBV6-5 and J usage is TRBJ2-1; D remains unclear. CDR1 MNHEY and CDR2 SVGAGI come from the germline V gene. The CDR3 is 13 residues long. The V and J ends lost 0 bases and 7 bases respectively, with 7 bases between them. The CDR3 protein is CASSYSMRNEQFF. CDR3 in DNA: TGTGCCAGCAGTTACTCGATGAGAAATGAGCAGTTCTTC.

This clone was found once. The chain carries TRBV5-5 and TRBJ2-5; D is undetermined. Trimming shortened V by 5 bases and J by 1 base, and 12 bases separated the two germline ends. This CDR3 has 14 amino acids. Germline CDR1 is SGHKS and CDR2 is YYEKEE (reference sequence). As DNA, the CDR3 is TGTGCCAGCAGTTCGGGCGACGGCCAAGAGACCCAGTACTTC. The encoded protein is CASSSGDGQETQYF.

In this sample, this clone turned up once. This chain connects TRBV5-1 to TRBJ2-3; D is ambiguous. The CDR3 spans 13 residues. V shed 5 bases and J shed 1 base, with 8 bases lying between them. CDR1 is SGHRS, CDR2 YFSETQ, per germline. This chain's CDR3 is CASRGEGTDTQYF. CDR3 bases: TGCGCCAGCAGAGGCGAGGGCACAGATACGCAGTATTTT.

The V gene is TRBV2, the J gene TRBJ2-1, with 14 positions matching TRBD2. Per germline, CDR1 SNHLY and CDR2 FYNNEI. V lost 6 bases to trimming and J lost 2 bases; unmatched junction nucleotides: 12. The CDR3 covers 19 residues. CDR3 bases: TGTGCCAGCAGGGGAGGGACTAGCGGGAGAAGGAGAACCTACAATGAGCAGTTCTTC. Residues: CASRGGTSGRRRTYNEQFF.